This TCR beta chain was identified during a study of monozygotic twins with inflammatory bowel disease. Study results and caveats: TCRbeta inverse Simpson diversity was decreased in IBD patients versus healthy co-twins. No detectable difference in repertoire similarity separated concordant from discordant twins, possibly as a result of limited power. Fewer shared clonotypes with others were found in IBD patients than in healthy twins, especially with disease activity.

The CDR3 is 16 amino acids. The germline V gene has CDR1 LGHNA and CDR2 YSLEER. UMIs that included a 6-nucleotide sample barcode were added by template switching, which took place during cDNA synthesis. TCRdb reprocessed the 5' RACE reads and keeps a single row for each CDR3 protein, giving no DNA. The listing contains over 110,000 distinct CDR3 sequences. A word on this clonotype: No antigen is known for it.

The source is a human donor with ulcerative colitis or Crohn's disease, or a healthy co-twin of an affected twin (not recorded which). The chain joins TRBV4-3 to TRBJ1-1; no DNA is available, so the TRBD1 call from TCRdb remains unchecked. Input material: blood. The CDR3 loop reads CASSQIPTGGVTEAFF.